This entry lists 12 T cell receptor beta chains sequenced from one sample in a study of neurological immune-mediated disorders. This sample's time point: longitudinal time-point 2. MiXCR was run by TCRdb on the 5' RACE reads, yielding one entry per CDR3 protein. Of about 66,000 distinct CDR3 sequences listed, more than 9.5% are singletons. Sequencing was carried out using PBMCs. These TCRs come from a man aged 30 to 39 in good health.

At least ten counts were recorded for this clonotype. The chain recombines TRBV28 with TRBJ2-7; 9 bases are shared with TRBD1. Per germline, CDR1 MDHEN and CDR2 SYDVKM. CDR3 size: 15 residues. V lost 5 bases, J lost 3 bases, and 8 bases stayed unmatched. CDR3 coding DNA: TGTGCCAGCAGTCCCTCCGGGACAGGGCTCTACGAGCAGTACTTC. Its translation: CASSPSGTGLYEQYF. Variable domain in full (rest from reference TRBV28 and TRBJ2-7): DVKVTQSSRYLVKRTGEKVFLECVQDMDHENMFWYRQDPGLGLRLIYFSYDVKMKEKGDIPEGYSVSREKKERFSLILESASTNQTSMYLCASSPSGTGLYEQYFGPGTRLTVT.

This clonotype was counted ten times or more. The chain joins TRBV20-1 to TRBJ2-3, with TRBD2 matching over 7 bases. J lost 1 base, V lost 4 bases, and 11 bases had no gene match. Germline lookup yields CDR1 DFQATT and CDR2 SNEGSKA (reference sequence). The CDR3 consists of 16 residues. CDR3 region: CSAIPEGLAGTDTQYF. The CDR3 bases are TGCAGTGCTATCCCCGAGGGGCTAGCGGGCACAGATACGCAGTATTTT.

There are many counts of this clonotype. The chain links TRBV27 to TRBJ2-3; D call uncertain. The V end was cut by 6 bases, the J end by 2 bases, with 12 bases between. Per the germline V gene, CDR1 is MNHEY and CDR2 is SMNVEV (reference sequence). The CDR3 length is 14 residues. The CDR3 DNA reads TGTGCCAGCAGCCCTACGGAGAACACAGATACGCAGTATTTT. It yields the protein CASSPTENTDTQYF.

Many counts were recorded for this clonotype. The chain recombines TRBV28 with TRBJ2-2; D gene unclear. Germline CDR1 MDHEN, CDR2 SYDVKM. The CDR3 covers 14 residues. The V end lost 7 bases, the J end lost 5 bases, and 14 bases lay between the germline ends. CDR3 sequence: CASKLGTKTGELFF. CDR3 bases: TGTGCCAGCAAACTTGGTACTAAAACCGGGGAGCTGTTTTTT.

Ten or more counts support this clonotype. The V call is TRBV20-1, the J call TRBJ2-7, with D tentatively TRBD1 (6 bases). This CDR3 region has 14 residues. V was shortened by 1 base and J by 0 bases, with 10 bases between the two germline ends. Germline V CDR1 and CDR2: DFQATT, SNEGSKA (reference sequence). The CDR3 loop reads CSARGGGDSYEQYF. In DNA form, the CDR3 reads TGCAGTGCTAGAGGAGGGGGAGACTCCTACGAGCAGTACTTC.

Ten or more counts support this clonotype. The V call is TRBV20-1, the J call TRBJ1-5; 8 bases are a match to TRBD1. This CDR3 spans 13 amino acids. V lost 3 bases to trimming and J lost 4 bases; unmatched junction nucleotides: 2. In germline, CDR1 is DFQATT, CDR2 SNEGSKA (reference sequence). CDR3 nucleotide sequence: TGCAGTGCTAGGGGGACAGGTAATCAGCCCCAGCATTTT. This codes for CSARGTGNQPQHF.

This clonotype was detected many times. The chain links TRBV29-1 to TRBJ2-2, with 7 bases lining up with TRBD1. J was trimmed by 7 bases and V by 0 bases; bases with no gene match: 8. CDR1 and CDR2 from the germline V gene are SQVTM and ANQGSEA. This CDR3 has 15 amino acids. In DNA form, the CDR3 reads TGCAGCGTTGAAGATCCCCGGGACAGTTTCGGGGAGCTGTTTTTT. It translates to CSVEDPRDSFGELFF.

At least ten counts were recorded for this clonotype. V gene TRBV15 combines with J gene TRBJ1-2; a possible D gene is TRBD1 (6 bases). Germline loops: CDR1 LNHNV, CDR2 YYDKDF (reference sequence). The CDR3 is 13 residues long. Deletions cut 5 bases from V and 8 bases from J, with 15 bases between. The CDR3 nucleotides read TGTGCCACCAGCCGACAGGTTAGAGACGGCTACACCTTC. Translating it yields CATSRQVRDGYTF.

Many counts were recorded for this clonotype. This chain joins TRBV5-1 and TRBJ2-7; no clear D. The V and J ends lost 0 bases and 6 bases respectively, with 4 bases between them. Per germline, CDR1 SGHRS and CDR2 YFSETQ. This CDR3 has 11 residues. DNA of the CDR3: TGCGCCAGCAGCTTGGCCGGCGAGCAGTACTTC. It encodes CASSLAGEQYF.

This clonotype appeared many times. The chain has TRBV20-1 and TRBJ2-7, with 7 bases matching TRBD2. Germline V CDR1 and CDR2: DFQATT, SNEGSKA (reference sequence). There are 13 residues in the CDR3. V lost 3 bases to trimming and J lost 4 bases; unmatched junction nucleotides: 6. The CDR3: CSARASGTYEQYF. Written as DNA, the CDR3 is TGCAGTGCTAGGGCTAGCGGTACATACGAGCAGTACTTC.

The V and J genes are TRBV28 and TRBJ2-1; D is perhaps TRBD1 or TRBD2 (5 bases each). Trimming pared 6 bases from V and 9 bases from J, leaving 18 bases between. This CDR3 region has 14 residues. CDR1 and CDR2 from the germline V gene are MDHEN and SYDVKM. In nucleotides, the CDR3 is TGTGCCAGCAGAGAAATAAAACTAGGGGCTGAGCAGTTCTTC. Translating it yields CASREIKLGAEQFF.

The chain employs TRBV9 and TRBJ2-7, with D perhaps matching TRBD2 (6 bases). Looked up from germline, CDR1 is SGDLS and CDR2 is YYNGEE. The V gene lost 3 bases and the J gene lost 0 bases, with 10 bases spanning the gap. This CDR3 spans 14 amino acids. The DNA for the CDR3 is TGTGCCAGCAGCGCCTGGGGACTCTCCTACGAGCAGTACTTC. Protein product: CASSAWGLSYEQYF.